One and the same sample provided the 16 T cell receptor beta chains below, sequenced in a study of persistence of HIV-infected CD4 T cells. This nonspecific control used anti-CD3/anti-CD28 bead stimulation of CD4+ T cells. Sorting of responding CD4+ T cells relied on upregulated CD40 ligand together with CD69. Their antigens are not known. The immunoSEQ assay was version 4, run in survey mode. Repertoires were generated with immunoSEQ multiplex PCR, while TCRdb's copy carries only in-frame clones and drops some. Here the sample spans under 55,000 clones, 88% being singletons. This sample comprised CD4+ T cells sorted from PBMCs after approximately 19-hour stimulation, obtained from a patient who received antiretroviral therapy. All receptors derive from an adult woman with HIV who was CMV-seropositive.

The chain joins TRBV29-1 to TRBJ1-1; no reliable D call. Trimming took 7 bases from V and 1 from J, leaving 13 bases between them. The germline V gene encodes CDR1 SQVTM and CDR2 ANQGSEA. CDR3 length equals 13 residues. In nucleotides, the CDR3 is TGCAGCGCTCTCAGGATCTCGAACACTGAAGCTTTCTTT. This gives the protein CSALRISNTEAFF.

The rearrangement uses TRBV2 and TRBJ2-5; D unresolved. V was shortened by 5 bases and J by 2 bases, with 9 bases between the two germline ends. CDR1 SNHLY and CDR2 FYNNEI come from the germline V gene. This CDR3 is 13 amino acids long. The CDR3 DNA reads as TGTGCCAGCAGTCGGATTCGGCAAGAGACCCAGTACTTC. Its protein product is CASSRIRQETQYF.

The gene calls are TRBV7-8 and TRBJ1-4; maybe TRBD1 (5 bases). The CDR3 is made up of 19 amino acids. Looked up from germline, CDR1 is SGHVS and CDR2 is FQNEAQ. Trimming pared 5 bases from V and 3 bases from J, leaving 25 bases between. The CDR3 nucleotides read TGTGCCAGCAGCCCGAGGACACTCCTCGTCGAGGGCTCTAATGAAAAACTGTTTTTT. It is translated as CASSPRTLLVEGSNEKLFF.

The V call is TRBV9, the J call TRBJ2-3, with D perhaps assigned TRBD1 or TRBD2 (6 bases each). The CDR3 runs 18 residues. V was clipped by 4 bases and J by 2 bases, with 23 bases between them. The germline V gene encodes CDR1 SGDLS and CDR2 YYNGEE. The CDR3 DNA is TGTGCCAGCAGCCCCCACCAGGGGTCGGGGGCCTACACAGATACGCAGTATTTT. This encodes CASSPHQGSGAYTDTQYF.

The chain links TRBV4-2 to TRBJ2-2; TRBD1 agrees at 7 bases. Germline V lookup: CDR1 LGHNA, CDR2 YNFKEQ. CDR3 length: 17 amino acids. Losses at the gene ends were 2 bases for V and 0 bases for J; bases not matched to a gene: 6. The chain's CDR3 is CASSQSEGGSNTGELFF. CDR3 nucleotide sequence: TGTGCCAGCAGCCAATCTGAAGGGGGCTCGAACACCGGGGAGCTGTTTTTT.

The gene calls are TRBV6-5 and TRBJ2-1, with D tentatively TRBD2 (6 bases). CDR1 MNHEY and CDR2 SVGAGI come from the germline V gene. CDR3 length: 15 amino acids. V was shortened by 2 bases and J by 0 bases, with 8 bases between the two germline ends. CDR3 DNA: TGTGCCAGCAGTTACCTCGGGAGCTCCTACAATGAGCAGTTCTTC. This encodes CASSYLGSSYNEQFF.

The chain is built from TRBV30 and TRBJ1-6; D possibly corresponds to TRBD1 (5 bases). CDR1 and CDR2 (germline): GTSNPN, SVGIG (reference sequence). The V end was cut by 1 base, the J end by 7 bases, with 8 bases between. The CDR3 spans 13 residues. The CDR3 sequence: CAWSGQLNSPLHF. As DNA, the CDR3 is TGTGCCTGGAGTGGACAGCTGAATTCACCCCTCCACTTT.

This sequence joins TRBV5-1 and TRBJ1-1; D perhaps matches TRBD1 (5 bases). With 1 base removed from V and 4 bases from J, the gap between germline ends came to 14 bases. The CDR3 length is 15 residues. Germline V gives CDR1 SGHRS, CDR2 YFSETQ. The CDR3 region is CASSLSLVGGTEAFF. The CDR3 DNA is TGCGCCAGCAGCTTGTCACTGGTCGGGGGCACTGAAGCTTTCTTT.

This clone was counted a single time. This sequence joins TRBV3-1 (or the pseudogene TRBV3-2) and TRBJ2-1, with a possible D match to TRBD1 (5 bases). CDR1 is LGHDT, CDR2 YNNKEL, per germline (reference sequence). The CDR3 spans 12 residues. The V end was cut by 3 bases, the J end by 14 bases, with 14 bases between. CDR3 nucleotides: TGTGCCAGCAGCCAGATAGGGGTTTCGGAGTTCTTC. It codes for CASSQIGVSEFF.

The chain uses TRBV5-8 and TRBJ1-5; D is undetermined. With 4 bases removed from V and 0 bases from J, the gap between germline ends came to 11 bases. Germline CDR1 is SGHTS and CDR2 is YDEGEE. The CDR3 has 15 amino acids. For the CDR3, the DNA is TGTGCCAGCAGCCCCTCGGGGTATAGCAATCAGCCCCAGCATTTT. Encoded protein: CASSPSGYSNQPQHF.

DNA of the CDR3: TGCGCCAGCAGCTTAGCAGGGATTGGAAACACCATATATTTT. Amino acid sequence: CASSLAGIGNTIYF. The genes are TRBV5-1 and TRBJ1-3, with a weak D call TRBD1 (5 bases). Trimming pared 2 bases from V and 3 bases from J, leaving 9 bases between. The CDR3 covers 14 residues. The V gene's germline CDR1 is SGHRS and CDR2 YFSETQ.

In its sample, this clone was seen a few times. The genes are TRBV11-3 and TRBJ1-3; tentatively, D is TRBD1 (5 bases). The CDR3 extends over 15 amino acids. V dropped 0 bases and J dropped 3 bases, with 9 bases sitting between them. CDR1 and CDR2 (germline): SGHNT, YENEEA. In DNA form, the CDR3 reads TGTGCCAGCAGCTTAGATTCAGGGCTTGGAAACACCATATATTTT. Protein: CASSLDSGLGNTIYF.

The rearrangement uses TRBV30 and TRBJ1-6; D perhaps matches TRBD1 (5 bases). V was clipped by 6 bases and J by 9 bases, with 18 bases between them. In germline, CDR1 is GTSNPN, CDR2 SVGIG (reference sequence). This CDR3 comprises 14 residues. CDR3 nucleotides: TGTGCCTGTAACGGGAGGCAGGGAAGTTCACCCCTCCACTTT. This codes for CACNGRQGSSPLHF.

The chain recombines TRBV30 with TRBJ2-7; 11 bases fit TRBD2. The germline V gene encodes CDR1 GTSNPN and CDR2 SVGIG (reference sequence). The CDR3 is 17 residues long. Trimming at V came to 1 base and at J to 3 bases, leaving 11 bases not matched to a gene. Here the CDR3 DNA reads TGTGCCTGGAGTGCTACCCCGGGACTAGCGGCCTTCTACGAGCAGTACGTC. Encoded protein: CAWSATPGLAAFYEQYV.

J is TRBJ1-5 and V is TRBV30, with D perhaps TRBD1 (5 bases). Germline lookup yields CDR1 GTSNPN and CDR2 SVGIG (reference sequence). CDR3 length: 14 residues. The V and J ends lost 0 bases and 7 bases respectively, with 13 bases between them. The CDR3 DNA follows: TGTGCCTGGAGTGTACGGGGGGGGTGGCAGCCCCAGCATTTT. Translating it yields CAWSVRGGWQPQHF.

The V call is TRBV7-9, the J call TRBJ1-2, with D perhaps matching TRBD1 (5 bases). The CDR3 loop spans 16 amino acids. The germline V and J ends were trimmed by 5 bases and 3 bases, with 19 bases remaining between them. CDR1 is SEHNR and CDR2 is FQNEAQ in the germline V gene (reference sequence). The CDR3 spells CASSKAVPRDHYGYTF. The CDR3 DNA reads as TGTGCCAGCAGCAAAGCGGTTCCCAGGGATCACTATGGCTACACCTTC. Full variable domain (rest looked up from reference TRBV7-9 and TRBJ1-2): DTGVSQNPRHKITKRGQNVTFRCDPISEHNRLYWYRQTLGQGPEFLTYFQNEAQLEKSRLLSDRFSAERPKGSFSTLEIQRTEQGDSAMYLCASSKAVPRDHYGYTFGSGTRLTVV.